The TCR beta chain described here comes from a study of OX40 agonist ivuxolimab in advanced cancers. About the research overall: Patients were treated with ivuxolimab, an agonistic anti-OX40 (CD134) antibody. Of mixed ages from about 20 to 80 and averaging about 56 years, the group was about 86% male.

Study-wide results and caveats: Patients who responded partially at 0.1-3.0 mg/kg showed clonal expansion ranking among the lowest. In the expanded peripheral T cells, antigen specificity was never determined.

Profiling relied on immunoSEQ multiplex PCR, and the TCRdb table lists in-frame clones only, not all of them. Of 50,000 to 60,000 clones detected, almost 90% appear once; the ten largest clones hold under 5.5%. Regarding this clone: Its target is unknown.

Specimen: CD4+ or CD8+ T cells sorted from blood, collected in a trial of the OX40 agonist ivuxolimab. This TCR derives from an adult with an advanced solid tumor such as melanoma, head and neck, liver or kidney cancer.

The CDR3 reads CASSLQSSGNPSYNEQFF. CDR3 coding DNA: TGTGCCAGCAGCTTACAGTCTAGCGGGAACCCCTCCTACAATGAGCAGTTCTTC. The V and J genes are TRBV7-6 and TRBJ2-1; 9 positions agree with TRBD2. CDR1 is SGHVS and CDR2 is FNYEAQ in the germline V gene. The CDR3 contains 18 residues. V was pared by 2 bases and J by 0 bases, with 8 bases of the junction left unmatched.